Listed below are T cell receptor beta chains from one sample, sequenced in a study of CD8 T cells in ankylosing spondylitis. TCRdb re-called the 5' RACE reads through MiXCR, storing one row per CDR3 protein. This table holds approximately 150,000 distinct CDR3 sequences, roughly 31% found once. The sequenced sample was synovial fluid, either unsorted or a sorted T cell fraction (not recorded which). The receptors were sampled from a male donor with ankylosing spondylitis. Both conserved end residues are part of each CDR3. D genes are given only for firm matches. The listing skips clone size in some rows; elsewhere it reads once, few, many or a size class.

D gene: NA; clone size: few; J gene: TRBJ1-2; V gene: TRBV7-9; CDR3 DNA: TGTGCCAGCAGCTTAGATCCTGACAGAAGCTATGGCTACACCTTC; CDR3 protein: CASSLDPDRSYGYTF
D gene: NA; clone size: NA; J gene: TRBJ1-5; V gene: TRBV12-3/TRBV12-4; CDR3 DNA: TGTGCCAGGAGTTTAGAAGGGGCGCAGAGCAATCAGCCCCAGCATTTT; CDR3 protein: CARSLEGAQSNQPQHF
D gene: NA; clone size: many; J gene: TRBJ2-3; V gene: TRBV7-3; CDR3 DNA: TGTGCCAGCAGCTTAACCCCAGTACAGCGAGGCACAGATACGCAGTATTTT; CDR3 protein: CASSLTPVQRGTDTQYF
D gene: NA; clone size: NA; J gene: TRBJ2-7; V gene: TRBV20-1; CDR3 DNA: TGCAGTGCTAATAACAGGGACCCCCCCTTC; CDR3 protein: CSANNRDPPF
D gene: TRBD2; clone size: NA; J gene: TRBJ2-5; V gene: TRBV3-1; CDR3 DNA: TGTGCCAGCAAAGCGGGAGCCCAAGAGACCCAGTACTTC; CDR3 protein: CASKAGAQETQYF
D gene: TRBD1; clone size: few; J gene: TRBJ2-7; V gene: TRBV20-1; CDR3 DNA: TGCAGTGCTAGAAGTACCGGGACAGGGACCCCCGAGCAGTACTTC; CDR3 protein: CSARSTGTGTPEQYF
D gene: TRBD2; clone size: many; J gene: TRBJ2-1; V gene: TRBV4-1; CDR3 DNA: TGCGCCAGCAGCCGAGGTTTGACTAGCGGGACGTACAATGAGCAGTTCTTC; CDR3 protein: CASSRGLTSGTYNEQFF
D gene: NA; clone size: once; J gene: TRBJ1-4; V gene: TRBV30; CDR3 DNA: TGTGCCTGGAGCGCCCAGGGGAGCAATGAAAAACTGTTTTTT; CDR3 protein: CAWSAQGSNEKLFF
D gene: NA; clone size: few; J gene: TRBJ1-2; V gene: TRBV6-1; CDR3 DNA: TGTGCCAGCAGTCCCCAAACACGGGGGGGAGTTTATGGCTACACCTTC; CDR3 protein: CASSPQTRGGVYGYTF
D gene: NA; clone size: NA; J gene: TRBJ1-5; V gene: TRBV10-3; CDR3 DNA: TGTGCCATCAGTGAAGGGGGAAGCAATCAGCCCCAGCATTTT; CDR3 protein: CAISEGGSNQPQHF
D gene: NA; clone size: NA; J gene: TRBJ2-7; V gene: TRBV15; CDR3 DNA: TGTGCCACCAGCAGAGAACAGGGAAATTTCATCCACGAGCAGTACTTC; CDR3 protein: CATSREQGNFIHEQYF
D gene: NA; clone size: NA; J gene: TRBJ2-2; V gene: TRBV2; CDR3 DNA: TGTGCCAGCCTGTATCGACGGAACACCGGGGAGCTGTTTTTT; CDR3 protein: CASLYRRNTGELFF
D gene: TRBD1; clone size: many; J gene: TRBJ1-2; V gene: TRBV12-3/TRBV12-4; CDR3 DNA: TGTGCCAGCAGTTTAAAGGACAGGGGTCGAGGCTACACCTTC; CDR3 protein: CASSLKDRGRGYTF
D gene: NA; clone size: NA; J gene: TRBJ1-2; V gene: TRBV6-1; CDR3 DNA: TGTGCCAGCACCCGGACGGTGGACTATGGCTACACCTTC; CDR3 protein: CASTRTVDYGYTF
D gene: TRBD1; clone size: NA; J gene: TRBJ1-1; V gene: TRBV3-1; CDR3 DNA: TGTGCCAGCCCCCATGGACAGGGGCAGTACACTGAAGCTTTCTTT; CDR3 protein: CASPHGQGQYTEAFF
D gene: NA; clone size: many; J gene: TRBJ1-2; V gene: TRBV29-1; CDR3 DNA: TGCAGCGTTGAGGGCCGTCCCTATGGCTACACCTTC; CDR3 protein: CSVEGRPYGYTF
D gene: NA; clone size: NA; J gene: TRBJ1-1; V gene: TRBV20-1; CDR3 DNA: TGCAGTGCCTCATCGGTTACTGAAGCTTTCTTT; CDR3 protein: CSASSVTEAFF
D gene: NA; clone size: many; J gene: TRBJ1-1; V gene: TRBV2; CDR3 DNA: TGTGCCAGCAGCGCGGTCCGGGTGAACACTGAAGCTTTCTTT; CDR3 protein: CASSAVRVNTEAFF